This T cell receptor (beta chain) was recorded in a study of blood T cell repertoires in COVID-19. Overall study: Donors in the United States, Italy and Spain gave samples during acute or convalescent COVID-19. In each case, the material was cDNA or gDNA derived from T cells, B-cell-depleted T cells, or PBMCs.

Per the germline V gene, CDR1 is MDHEN and CDR2 is SYDVKM. The CDR3 covers 14 residues. V lost 6 bases, J lost 4 bases, and 6 bases stayed unmatched. Original handling: Scientists estimated how many nucleated cells there were by amplifying reference gene primers. Libraries were prepared by immunoSEQ multiplex PCR; TCRdb keeps only in-frame clonotypes and omits some of them. The V and J calls and clone size were taken over from that table, and D and trimming were inferred from the DNA. Among around 620,000 clones, more than 80% were seen once, and the ten largest hold 0.2% to 0.3%. The source is a woman under 30 with acute or convalescent COVID-19. The rearrangement links TRBV28 to TRBJ2-7, with TRBD2 matching over 10 bases. Sequencing was done on a sample of peripheral blood. The CDR3 coding sequence is TGTGCCAGCAGGATAGCGGGGGGTACATACGAGCAGTACTTC. This codes for CASRIAGGTYEQYF.